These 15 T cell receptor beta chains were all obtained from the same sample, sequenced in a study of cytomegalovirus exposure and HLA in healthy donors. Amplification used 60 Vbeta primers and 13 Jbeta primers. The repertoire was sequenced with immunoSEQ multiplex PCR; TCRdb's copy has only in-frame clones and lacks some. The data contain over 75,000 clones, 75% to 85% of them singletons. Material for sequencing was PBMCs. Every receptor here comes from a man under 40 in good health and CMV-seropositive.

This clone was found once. The CDR3 region has the DNA TGCGCCAGCGTACTCCATGGACAGGGAGGCAATGAGCAGTTCTTC. It yields the protein CASVLHGQGGNEQFF. The gene calls are TRBV5-1 and TRBJ2-1; 8 bases map to TRBD1. Unmatched junction bases numbered 12, after V lost 7 bases and J lost 6 bases. CDR1 is SGHRS, CDR2 YFSETQ, per germline. The CDR3 totals 15 residues.

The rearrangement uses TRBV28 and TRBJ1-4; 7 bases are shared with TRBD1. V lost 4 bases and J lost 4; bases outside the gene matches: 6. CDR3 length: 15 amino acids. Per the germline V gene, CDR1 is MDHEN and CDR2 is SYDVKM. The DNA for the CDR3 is TGTGCCAGCAGTTGGGTGGGACAGAATAATGAAAAACTGTTTTTT. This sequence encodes CASSWVGQNNEKLFF. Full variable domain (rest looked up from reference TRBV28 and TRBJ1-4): DVKVTQSSRYLVKRTGEKVFLECVQDMDHENMFWYRQDPGLGLRLIYFSYDVKMKEKGDIPEGYSVSREKKERFSLILESASTNQTSMYLCASSWVGQNNEKLFFGSGTQLSVL.

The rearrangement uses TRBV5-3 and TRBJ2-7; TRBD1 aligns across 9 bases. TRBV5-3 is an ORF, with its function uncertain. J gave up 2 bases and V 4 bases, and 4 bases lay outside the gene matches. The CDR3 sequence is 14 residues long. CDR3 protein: CARSLRDRAYEQYF. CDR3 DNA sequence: TGTGCCAGAAGCCTCCGGGACAGGGCCTACGAGCAGTACTTC.

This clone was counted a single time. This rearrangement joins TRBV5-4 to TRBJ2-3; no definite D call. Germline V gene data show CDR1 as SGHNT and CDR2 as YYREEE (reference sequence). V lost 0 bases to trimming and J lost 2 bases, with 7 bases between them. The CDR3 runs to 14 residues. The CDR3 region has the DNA TGTGCCAGCAGCTTGGAAGCCCACACAGATACGCAGTATTTT. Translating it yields CASSLEAHTDTQYF.

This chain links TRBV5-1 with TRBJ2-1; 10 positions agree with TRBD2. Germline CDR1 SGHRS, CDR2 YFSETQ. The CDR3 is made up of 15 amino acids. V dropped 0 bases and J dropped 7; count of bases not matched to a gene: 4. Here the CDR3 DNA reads TGCGCCAGCAGCTTGGCGGGACTAGCGACGAATGAGCAGTTCTTC. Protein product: CASSLAGLATNEQFF.

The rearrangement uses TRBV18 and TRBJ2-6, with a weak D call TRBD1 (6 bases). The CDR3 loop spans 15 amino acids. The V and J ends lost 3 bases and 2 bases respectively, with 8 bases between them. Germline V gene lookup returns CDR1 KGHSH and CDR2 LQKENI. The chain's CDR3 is CASSPNRAGANVLTF. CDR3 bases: TGTGCCAGCTCACCTAACAGGGCTGGGGCCAACGTCCTGACTTTC.

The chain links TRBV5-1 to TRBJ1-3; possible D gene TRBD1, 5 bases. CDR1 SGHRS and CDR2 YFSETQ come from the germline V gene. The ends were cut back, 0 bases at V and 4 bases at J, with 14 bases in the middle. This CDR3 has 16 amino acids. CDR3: CASSLDPRANGNTIYF. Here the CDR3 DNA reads TGCGCCAGCAGCTTGGACCCCAGGGCGAACGGAAACACCATATATTTT.

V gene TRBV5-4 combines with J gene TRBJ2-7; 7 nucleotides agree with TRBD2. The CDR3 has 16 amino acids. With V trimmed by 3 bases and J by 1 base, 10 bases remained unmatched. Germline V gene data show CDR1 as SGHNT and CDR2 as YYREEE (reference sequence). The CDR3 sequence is CASSWEGAGPSYEQYF. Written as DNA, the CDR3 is TGTGCCAGCAGCTGGGAAGGAGCGGGGCCATCCTACGAGCAGTACTTC.

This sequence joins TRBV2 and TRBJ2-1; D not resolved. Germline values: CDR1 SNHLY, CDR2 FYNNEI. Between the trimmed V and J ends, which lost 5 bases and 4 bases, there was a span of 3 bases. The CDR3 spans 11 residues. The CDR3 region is CASSPYNEQFF. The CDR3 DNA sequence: TGTGCCAGCAGTCCTTACAATGAGCAGTTCTTC.

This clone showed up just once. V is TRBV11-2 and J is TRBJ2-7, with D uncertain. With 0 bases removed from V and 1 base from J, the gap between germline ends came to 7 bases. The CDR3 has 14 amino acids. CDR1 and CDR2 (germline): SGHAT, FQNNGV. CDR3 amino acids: CASSLESRSYEQYF. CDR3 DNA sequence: TGTGCCAGCAGCTTAGAAAGCCGGTCCTACGAGCAGTACTTC.

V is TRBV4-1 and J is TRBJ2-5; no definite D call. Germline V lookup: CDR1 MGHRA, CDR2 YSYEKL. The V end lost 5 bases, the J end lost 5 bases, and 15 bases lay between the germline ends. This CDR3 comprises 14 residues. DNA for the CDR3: TGCGCCAGCAGCTCTCGAGATCCAATCGAGACCCAGTACTTC. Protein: CASSSRDPIETQYF.

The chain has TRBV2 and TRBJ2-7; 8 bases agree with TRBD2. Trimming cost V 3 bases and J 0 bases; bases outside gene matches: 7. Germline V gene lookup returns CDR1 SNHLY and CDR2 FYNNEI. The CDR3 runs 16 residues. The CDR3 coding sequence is TGTGCCAGCAGTGAGATTAGCGGGGCCTTCTCCTACGAGCAGTACTTC. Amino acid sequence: CASSEISGAFSYEQYF.

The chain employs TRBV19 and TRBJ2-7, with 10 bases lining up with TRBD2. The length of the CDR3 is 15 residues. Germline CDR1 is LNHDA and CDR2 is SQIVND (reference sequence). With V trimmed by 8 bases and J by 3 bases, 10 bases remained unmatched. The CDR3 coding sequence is TGTGCCAGTGGGCCCGCCGGGACTAGCGTCTACGAGCAGTACTTC. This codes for CASGPAGTSVYEQYF.

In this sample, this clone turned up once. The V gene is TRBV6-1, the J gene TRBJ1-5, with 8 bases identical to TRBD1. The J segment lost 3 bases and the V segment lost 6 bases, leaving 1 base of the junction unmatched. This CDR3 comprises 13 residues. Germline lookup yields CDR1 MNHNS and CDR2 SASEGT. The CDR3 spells CASRTGVNQPQHF. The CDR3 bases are TGTGCCAGCAGGACAGGGGTCAATCAGCCCCAGCATTTT.

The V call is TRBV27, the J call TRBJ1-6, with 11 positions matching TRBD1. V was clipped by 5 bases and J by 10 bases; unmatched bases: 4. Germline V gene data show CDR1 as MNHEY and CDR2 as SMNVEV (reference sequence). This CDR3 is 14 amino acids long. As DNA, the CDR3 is TGTGCCAGCAGTCCTTGGGACAGGGGGTCACCCCTCCACTTT. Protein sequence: CASSPWDRGSPLHF.